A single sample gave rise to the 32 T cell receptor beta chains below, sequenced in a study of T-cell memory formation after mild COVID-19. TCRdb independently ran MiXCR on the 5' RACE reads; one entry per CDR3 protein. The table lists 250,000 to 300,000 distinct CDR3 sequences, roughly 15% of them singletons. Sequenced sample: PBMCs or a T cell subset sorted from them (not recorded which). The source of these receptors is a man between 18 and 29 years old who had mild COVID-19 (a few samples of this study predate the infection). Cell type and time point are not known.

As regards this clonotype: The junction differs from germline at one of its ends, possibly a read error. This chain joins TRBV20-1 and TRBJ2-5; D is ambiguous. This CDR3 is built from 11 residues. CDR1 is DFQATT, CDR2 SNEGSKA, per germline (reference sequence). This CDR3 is CRARDRETQYF. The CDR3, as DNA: TGCAGGGCTAGAGATCGGGAGACCCAGTACTTC.

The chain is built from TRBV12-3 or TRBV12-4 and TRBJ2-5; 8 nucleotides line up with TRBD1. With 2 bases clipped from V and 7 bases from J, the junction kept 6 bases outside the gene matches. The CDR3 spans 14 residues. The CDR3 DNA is TGTGCCAGCAGTTTAAACAGGGGGAAGGGGACCCAGTACTTC. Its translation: CASSLNRGKGTQYF.

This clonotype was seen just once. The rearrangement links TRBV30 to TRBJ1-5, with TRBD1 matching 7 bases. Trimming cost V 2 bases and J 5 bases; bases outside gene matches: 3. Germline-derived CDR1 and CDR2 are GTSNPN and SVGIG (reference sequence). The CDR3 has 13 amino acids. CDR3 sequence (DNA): TGTGCCTGGAGTCGGGACAGCTATCAGCCCCAGCATTTT. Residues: CAWSRDSYQPQHF.

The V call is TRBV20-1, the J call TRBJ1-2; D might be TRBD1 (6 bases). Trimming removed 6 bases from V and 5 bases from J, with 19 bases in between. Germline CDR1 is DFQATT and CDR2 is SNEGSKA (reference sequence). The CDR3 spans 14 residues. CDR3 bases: TGCAGTGCCAGCCCCCTCGACAGGACTTATGGCTACACCTTC. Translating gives CSASPLDRTYGYTF.

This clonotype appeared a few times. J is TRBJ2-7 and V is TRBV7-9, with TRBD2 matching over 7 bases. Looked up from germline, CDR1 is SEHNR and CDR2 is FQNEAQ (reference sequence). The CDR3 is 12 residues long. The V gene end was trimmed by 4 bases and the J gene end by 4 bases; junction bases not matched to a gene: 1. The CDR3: CASSWEGYEQYF. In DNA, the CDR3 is TGTGCCAGCAGCTGGGAGGGATACGAGCAGTACTTC.

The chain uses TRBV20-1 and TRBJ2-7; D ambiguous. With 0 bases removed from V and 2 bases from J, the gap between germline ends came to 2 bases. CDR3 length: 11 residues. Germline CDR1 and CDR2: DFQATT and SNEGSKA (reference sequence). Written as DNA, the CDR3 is TGCAGTGCTAGAGATGCCTACGAGCAGTACTTC. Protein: CSARDAYEQYF.

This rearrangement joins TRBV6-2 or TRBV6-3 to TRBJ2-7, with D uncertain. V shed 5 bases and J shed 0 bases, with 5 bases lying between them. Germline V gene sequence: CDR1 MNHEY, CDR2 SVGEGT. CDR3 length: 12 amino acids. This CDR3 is CASSGSSYEQYF. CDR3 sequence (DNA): TGTGCCAGCAGTGGCTCCTCCTACGAGCAGTACTTC.

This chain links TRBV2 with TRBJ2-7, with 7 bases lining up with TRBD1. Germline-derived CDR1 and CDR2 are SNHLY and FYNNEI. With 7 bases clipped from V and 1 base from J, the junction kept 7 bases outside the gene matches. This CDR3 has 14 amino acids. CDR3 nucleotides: TGTGCCAGCACTGACAGGGAAAGGTCCTACGAGCAGTACGTC. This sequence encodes CASTDRERSYEQYV.

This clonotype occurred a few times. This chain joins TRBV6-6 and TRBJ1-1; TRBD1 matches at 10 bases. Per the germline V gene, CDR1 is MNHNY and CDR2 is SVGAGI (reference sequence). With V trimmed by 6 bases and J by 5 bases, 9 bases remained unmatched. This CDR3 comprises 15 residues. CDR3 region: CASSYPGQGRTEAFF. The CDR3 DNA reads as TGTGCCAGCAGCTACCCGGGACAGGGGAGGACTGAAGCTTTCTTT.

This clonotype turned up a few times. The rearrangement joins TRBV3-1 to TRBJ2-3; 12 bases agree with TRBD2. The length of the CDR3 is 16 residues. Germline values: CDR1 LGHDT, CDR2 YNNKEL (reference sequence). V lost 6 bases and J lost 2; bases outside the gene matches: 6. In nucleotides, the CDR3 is TGTGCCAGCAGTCAACGGACTAGCGGGACCACAGATACGCAGTATTTT. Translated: CASSQRTSGTTDTQYF.

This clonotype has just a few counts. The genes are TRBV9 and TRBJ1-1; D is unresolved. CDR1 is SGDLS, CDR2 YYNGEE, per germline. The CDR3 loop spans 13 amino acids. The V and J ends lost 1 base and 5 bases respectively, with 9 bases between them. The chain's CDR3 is CASSVTGGTEAFF. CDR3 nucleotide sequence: TGTGCCAGCAGCGTAACCGGCGGGACTGAAGCTTTCTTT.

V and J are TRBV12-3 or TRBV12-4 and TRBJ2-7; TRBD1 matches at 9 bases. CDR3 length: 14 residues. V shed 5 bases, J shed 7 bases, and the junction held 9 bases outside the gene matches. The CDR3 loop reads CASSPGTGLGEQYF. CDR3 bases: TGTGCCAGCAGTCCCGGGACAGGGCTGGGAGAGCAGTACTTC.

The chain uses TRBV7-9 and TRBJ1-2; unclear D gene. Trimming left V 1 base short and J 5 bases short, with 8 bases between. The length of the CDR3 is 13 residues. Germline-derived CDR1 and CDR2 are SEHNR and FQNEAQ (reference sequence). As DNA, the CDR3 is TGTGCCAGCAGCTTAGGGGCGGGATATGGCTACACCTTC. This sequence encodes CASSLGAGYGYTF.

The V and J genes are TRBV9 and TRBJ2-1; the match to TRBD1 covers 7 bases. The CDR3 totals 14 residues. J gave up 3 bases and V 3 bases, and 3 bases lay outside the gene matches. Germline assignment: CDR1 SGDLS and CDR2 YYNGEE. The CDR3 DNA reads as TGTGCCAGCAGCGGCGACAGGGTCTACAATGAGCAGTTCTTC. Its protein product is CASSGDRVYNEQFF.

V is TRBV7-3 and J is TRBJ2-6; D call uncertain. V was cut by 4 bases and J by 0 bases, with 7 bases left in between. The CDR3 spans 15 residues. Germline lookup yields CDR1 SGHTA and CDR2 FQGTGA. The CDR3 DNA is TGTGCCAGCAGCTCCCGGGCCTCTGGGGCCAACGTCCTGACTTTC. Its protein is CASSSRASGANVLTF. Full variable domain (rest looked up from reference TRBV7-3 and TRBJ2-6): GAGVSQTPSNKVTEKGKYVELRCDPISGHTALYWYRQSLGQGPEFLIYFQGTGAADDSGLPNDRFFAVRPEGSVSTLKIQRTERGDSAVYLCASSSRASGANVLTFGAGSRLTVL.

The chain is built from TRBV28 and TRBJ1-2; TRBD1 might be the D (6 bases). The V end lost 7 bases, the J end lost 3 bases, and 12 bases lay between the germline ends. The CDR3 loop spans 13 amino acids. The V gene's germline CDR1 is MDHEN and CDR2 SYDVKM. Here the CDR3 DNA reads TGTGCCAGCACCCAGGGGTTTGACTATGGCTACACCTTC. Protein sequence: CASTQGFDYGYTF.

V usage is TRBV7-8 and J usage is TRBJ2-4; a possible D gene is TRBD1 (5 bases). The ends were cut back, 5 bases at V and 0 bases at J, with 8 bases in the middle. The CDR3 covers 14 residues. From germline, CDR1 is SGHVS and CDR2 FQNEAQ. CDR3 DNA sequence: TGTGCCAGCAGCACCAGGGTAGCCAAAAACATTCAGTACTTC. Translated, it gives CASSTRVAKNIQYF.

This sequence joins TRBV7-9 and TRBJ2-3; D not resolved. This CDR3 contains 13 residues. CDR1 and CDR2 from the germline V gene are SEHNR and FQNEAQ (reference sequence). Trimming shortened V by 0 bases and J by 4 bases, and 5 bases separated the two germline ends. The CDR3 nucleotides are TGTGCCAGCAGCTTAGCCCGTCCAGATACGCAGTATTTT. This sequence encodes CASSLARPDTQYF.

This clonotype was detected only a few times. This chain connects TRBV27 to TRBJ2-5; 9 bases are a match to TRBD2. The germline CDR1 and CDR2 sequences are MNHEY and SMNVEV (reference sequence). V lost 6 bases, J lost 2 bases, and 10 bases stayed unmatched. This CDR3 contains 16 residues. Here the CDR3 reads CASRKRVAGDQETQYF. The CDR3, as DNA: TGTGCCAGCAGGAAAAGGGTAGCGGGGGATCAAGAGACCCAGTACTTC.

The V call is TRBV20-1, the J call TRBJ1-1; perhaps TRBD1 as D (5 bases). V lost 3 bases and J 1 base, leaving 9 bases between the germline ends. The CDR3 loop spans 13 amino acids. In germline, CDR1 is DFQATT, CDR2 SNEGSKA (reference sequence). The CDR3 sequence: CSASPTGNTEAFF. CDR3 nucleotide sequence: TGCAGTGCTAGCCCAACAGGGAACACTGAAGCTTTCTTT.

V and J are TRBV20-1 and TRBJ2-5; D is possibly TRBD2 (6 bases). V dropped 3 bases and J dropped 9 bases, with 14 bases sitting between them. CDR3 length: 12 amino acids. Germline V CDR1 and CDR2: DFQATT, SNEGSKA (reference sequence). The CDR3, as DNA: TGCAGTGCTAGCGGCTGGGGCGGGGCCCAGTACTTC. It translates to CSASGWGGAQYF.

CDR3 sequence reads: CATSGGPGAGTDTQYF. As DNA, the CDR3 is TGTGCCACCAGTGGGGGTCCGGGGGCGGGCACAGATACGCAGTATTTT. The chain combines TRBV24-1 with TRBJ2-3, with D tentatively TRBD1 or TRBD2 (6 bases each). The CDR3 is 16 amino acids. Germline V gives CDR1 KGHDR, CDR2 SFDVKD. The V and J ends lost 5 bases and 1 base respectively, with 15 bases between them.

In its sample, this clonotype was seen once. The CDR3 nucleotides are TGTGCCAGCAGCCTTGTTGGGGGGAATGGGCGGAGTGGCTACACCTTC. This gives the protein CASSLVGGNGRSGYTF. This chain connects TRBV5-4 to TRBJ1-2; a weak D match, TRBD1 (5 bases). Germline values: CDR1 SGHNT, CDR2 YYREEE (reference sequence). CDR3 length equals 16 residues. The germline V and J ends were trimmed by 4 bases and 7 bases, with 23 bases remaining between them.

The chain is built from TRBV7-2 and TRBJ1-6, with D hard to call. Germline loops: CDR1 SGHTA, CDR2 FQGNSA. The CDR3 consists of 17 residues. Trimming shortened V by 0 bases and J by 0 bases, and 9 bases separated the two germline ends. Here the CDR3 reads CASSLAGRSSYNSPLHF. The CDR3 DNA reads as TGTGCCAGCAGCTTAGCGGGCAGGAGCTCCTATAATTCACCCCTCCACTTT.

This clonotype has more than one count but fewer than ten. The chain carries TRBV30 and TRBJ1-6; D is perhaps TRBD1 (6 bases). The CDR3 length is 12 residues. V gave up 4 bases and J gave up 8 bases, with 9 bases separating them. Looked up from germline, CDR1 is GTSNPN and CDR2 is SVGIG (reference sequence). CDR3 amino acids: CAWNRVDSPLHF. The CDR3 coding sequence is TGTGCCTGGAACAGGGTGGATTCACCCCTCCACTTT. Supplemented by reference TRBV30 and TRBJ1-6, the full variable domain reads SQTIHQWPATLVQPVGSPLSLECTVEGTSNPNLYWYRQAAGRGLQLLFYSVGIGQISSEVPQNLSASRPQDRQFILSSKKLLLSDSGFYLCAWNRVDSPLHFGNGTRLTVT.

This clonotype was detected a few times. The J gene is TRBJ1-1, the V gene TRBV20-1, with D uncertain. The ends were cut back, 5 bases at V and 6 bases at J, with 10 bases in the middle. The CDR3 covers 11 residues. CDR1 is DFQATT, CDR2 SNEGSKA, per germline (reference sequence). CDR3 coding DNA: TGCAGTGCTCAACCCGGCGCTGAAGCTTTCTTT. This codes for CSAQPGAEAFF.

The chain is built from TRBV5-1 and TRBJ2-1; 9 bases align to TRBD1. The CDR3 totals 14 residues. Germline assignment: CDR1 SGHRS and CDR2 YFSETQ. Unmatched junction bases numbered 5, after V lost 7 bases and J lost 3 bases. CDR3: CASWDREGYNEQFF. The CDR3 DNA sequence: TGCGCCAGCTGGGACAGGGAAGGCTACAATGAGCAGTTCTTC.

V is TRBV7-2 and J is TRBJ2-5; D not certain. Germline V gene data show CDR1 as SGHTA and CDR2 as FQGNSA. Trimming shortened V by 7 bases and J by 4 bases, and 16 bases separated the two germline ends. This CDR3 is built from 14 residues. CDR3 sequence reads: CASISIPFGETQYF. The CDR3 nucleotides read TGTGCCAGCATCTCGATCCCCTTCGGAGAGACCCAGTACTTC.

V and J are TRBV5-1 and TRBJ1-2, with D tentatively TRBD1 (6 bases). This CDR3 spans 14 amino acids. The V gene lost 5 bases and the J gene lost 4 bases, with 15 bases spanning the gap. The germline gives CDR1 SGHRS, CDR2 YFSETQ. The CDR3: CASSLGQSTYGYTF. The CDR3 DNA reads TGCGCCAGCAGTCTAGGACAGAGCACCTATGGCTACACCTTC.

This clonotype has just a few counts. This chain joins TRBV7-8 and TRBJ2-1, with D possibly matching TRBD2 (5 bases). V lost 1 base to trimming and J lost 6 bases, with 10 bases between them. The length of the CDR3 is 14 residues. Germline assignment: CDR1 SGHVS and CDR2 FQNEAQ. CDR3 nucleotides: TGTGCCAGCAGCTTAGTACGCACTAGCAATGAGCAGTTCTTC. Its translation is CASSLVRTSNEQFF.

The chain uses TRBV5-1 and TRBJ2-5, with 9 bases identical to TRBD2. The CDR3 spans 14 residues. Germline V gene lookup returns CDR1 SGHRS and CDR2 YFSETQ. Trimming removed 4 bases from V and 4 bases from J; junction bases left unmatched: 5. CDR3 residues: CASSDSGSRETQYF. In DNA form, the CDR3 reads TGCGCCAGCAGCGATAGCGGGAGTAGAGAGACCCAGTACTTC.

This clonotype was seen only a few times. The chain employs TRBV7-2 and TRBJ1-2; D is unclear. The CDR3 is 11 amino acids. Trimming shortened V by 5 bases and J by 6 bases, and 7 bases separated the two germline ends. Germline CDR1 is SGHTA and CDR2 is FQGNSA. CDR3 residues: CASSPLDGYTF. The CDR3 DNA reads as TGTGCCAGCAGCCCTCTCGATGGCTACACCTTC.